Listed here are 27 T cell receptor beta chains from one sample, sequenced in a study of blood T cell repertoires in COVID-19. Assay used: immunoSEQ multiplex PCR; TCRdb lists only in-frame clones, some missing. This sample has roughly 280,000 clones, with under 90% found just once. Sequencing was performed on peripheral blood. Every receptor here comes from a man aged 45-65 years with acute or convalescent COVID-19.

This chain uses TRBV19 with TRBJ2-1, with TRBD1 identical over 7 bases. The CDR3 sequence is 14 residues long. The V and J ends lost 3 bases and 2 bases, in that order; junction bases with no gene match: 1. Germline CDR1 and CDR2: LNHDA and SQIVND (reference sequence). The CDR3: CASSITGAYNEQFF. Written as DNA, the CDR3 is TGTGCCAGTAGTATTACAGGGGCCTACAATGAGCAGTTCTTC.

This clone showed up just a few times. The chain uses TRBV7-3 and TRBJ2-2; tentative D call: TRBD2 (7 bases). CDR1 and CDR2 (germline): SGHTA, FQGTGA. The CDR3 is 15 amino acids. V lost 5 bases and J 6 bases, leaving 16 bases between the germline ends. CDR3 protein: CASSQPQGGPGELFF. CDR3 nucleotide sequence: TGTGCCAGCAGCCAGCCACAGGGAGGGCCCGGGGAGCTGTTTTTT.

The V and J genes are TRBV7-6 and TRBJ1-2, with a tentative D call TRBD1 (5 bases). V gave up 3 bases and J gave up 8 bases, with 16 bases separating them. This CDR3 contains 14 residues. Germline V gene data show CDR1 as SGHVS and CDR2 as FNYEAQ. The CDR3 nucleotides read TGTGCCAGCAGCTTTTCCAGGGAGGGTATGGGCTACACCTTC. This codes for CASSFSREGMGYTF. Supplemented by reference TRBV7-6 and TRBJ1-2, the full variable domain reads GAGVSQSPRYKVTKRGQDVALRCDPISGHVSLYWYRQALGQGPEFLTYFNYEAQQDKSGLPNDRFSAERPEGSISTLTIQRTEQRDSAMYRCASSFSREGMGYTFGSGTRLTVV.

V gene TRBV4-1 combines with J gene TRBJ2-1, with D maybe TRBD2 (5 bases). The length of the CDR3 is 16 residues. Trimming removed 0 bases from V and 4 bases from J, with 13 bases in between. Germline CDR1 and CDR2: MGHRA and YSYEKL. The DNA of the CDR3 is TGCGCCAGCAGCCAAGATTACCCACTAGATTACAATGAGCAGTTCTTC. This sequence encodes CASSQDYPLDYNEQFF.

The J gene is TRBJ1-1, the V gene TRBV7-9; D is unclear. CDR1 and CDR2 (germline): SEHNR, FQNEAQ (reference sequence). Trimming removed 5 bases at V and 4 bases at J, with 14 bases between. The CDR3 spans 14 residues. In nucleotides, the CDR3 is TGTGCCAGCAGCCCCGGCGGGTACGGCACTGAAGCTTTCTTT. This translates into CASSPGGYGTEAFF.

This sequence joins TRBV9 and TRBJ2-1, with D perhaps TRBD1 (5 bases). CDR1 is SGDLS and CDR2 is YYNGEE in the germline V gene. The CDR3 contains 14 residues. V lost 4 bases to trimming and J lost 7 bases, with 15 bases between them. The CDR3 nucleotides are TGTGCCAGCAGCCTCCAACGGCAGGGAAATGAGCAGTTCTTC. Translating it yields CASSLQRQGNEQFF. The whole variable domain, filled in from reference TRBV9 and TRBJ2-1, reads DSGVTQTPKHLITATGQRVTLRCSPRSGDLSVYWYQQSLDQGLQFLIQYYNGEERAKGNILERFSAQQFPDLHSELNLSSLELGDSALYFCASSLQRQGNEQFFGPGTRLTVL.

V and J are TRBV5-4 and TRBJ1-5; TRBD1 matches 9 bases. The CDR3 totals 14 residues. Germline CDR1 SGHNT, CDR2 YYREEE (reference sequence). The V segment lost 4 bases and the J segment 6 bases; nucleotides outside the gene matches: 5. The CDR3 here is CASSTGQGTQPQHF. DNA for the CDR3: TGTGCCAGCAGCACCGGACAGGGGACTCAGCCCCAGCATTTT.

V and J are TRBV7-6 and TRBJ2-5; 10 bases align to TRBD1. The V gene end was trimmed by 6 bases and the J gene end by 5 bases; junction bases not matched to a gene: 12. This CDR3 is built from 16 residues. CDR1 and CDR2 (germline): SGHVS, FNYEAQ. In DNA form, the CDR3 reads TGTGCCAGCAGTTCACCTCGGGACAGGGGCGGTGAGACCCAGTACTTC. It is translated as CASSSPRDRGGETQYF.

CDR3 region: CASSQDRRGYTF. CDR3 DNA: TGCGCCAGCAGCCAAGATAGGAGGGGCTACACCTTC. The chain is built from TRBV4-1 and TRBJ1-2; D gene unclear. V shed 0 bases and J shed 8 bases, with 7 bases lying between them. CDR3 size: 12 residues. Germline CDR1 and CDR2: MGHRA and YSYEKL.

The gene calls are TRBV13 and TRBJ2-3; a possible D gene is TRBD2 (6 bases). CDR1 is PRHDT and CDR2 is FYEKMQ in the germline V gene (reference sequence). The CDR3 has 17 amino acids. V dropped 5 bases and J dropped 1 base, with 19 bases sitting between them. The CDR3 region has the DNA TGTGCCAGCAGCCCCCGTTTCGGGGAGGTGGGCACAGATACGCAGTATTTT. Encoded protein: CASSPRFGEVGTDTQYF.

The CDR3 is CASLATGGLITGNTIYF. The CDR3 DNA follows: TGTGCCAGTCTTGCGACAGGGGGCTTAATAACTGGAAACACCATATATTTT. The genes are TRBV19 and TRBJ1-3; 10 bases align to TRBD1. The length of the CDR3 is 17 residues. Trimming at V came to 8 bases and at J to 2 bases, leaving 12 bases not matched to a gene. Germline assignment: CDR1 LNHDA and CDR2 SQIVND (reference sequence).

The rearrangement uses TRBV30 and TRBJ1-6, with D uncertain. V shed 0 bases and J shed 10 bases, with 22 bases lying between them. CDR3 length: 17 residues. CDR1 is GTSNPN, CDR2 SVGIG, per germline (reference sequence). Here the CDR3 DNA reads TGTGCCTGGAGTGTAATTGCGGCAGTAGCCTTCGGATCACCCCTCCACTTT. Residues: CAWSVIAAVAFGSPLHF.

The V and J genes are TRBV11-2 and TRBJ1-2, with D unresolved. Trimming took 2 bases from V and 10 from J, leaving 11 bases between them. CDR3 length: 12 residues. Per germline, CDR1 SGHAT and CDR2 FQNNGV. The CDR3 spells CASSLSTSYYTF. The CDR3 coding sequence is TGTGCCAGCAGCTTATCTACCTCTTACTACACCTTC.

This clone has only one observation. This chain uses TRBV5-8 with TRBJ1-5, with 7 nucleotides matching TRBD1. V lost 0 bases to trimming and J lost 2 bases; unmatched junction nucleotides: 11. Germline V gene data show CDR1 as SGHTS and CDR2 as YDEGEE. The length of the CDR3 is 18 residues. CDR3 sequence (DNA): TGTGCCAGCAGCTTGGTACAGGGAGGAGGGGGCCGCAATCAGCCCCAGCATTTT. It is translated as CASSLVQGGGGRNQPQHF. Filled out from reference TRBV5-8 and TRBJ1-5, the complete variable domain reads EAGVTQSPTHLIKTRGQQATLRCSPISGHTSVYWYQQALGLGLQFLLWYDEGEERNRGNFPPRFSGRQFPNYSSELNVNALELEDSALYLCASSLVQGGGGRNQPQHFGDGTRLSIL.

This chain links TRBV30 with TRBJ2-7; TRBD1 might be the D (5 bases). The CDR3 has 14 amino acids. V lost 4 bases and J lost 2, with 15 bases in between. Germline lookup yields CDR1 GTSNPN and CDR2 SVGIG (reference sequence). CDR3 residues: CAWNAKGQAYEQYF. The CDR3 DNA reads TGTGCCTGGAACGCCAAGGGGCAGGCCTACGAGCAGTACTTC.

The chain uses TRBV7-8 and TRBJ2-2; TRBD1 aligns across 8 bases. Germline CDR1 is SGHVS and CDR2 is FQNEAQ. The CDR3 loop spans 15 amino acids. The trim removed 3 bases at V and 5 bases at J, leaving 5 bases unmatched. The CDR3 DNA reads as TGTGCCAGCAGCTTCAGGGGGCGAAAAACCGGGGAGCTGTTTTTT. Translated: CASSFRGRKTGELFF.

The V gene is TRBV7-2, the J gene TRBJ1-1; D may be TRBD1 (5 bases). There are 15 residues in the CDR3. CDR1 and CDR2 from the germline V gene are SGHTA and FQGNSA. V was shortened by 3 bases and J by 1 base, with 12 bases between the two germline ends. Here the CDR3 DNA reads TGTGCCAGCAGCTTTTGGGACGGGGGGAACACTGAAGCTTTCTTT. Translation: CASSFWDGGNTEAFF.

The CDR3 DNA reads TGTGCCAGCAGTTATCAGGGACAGTGGGCATACGAGCAGTACTTC. As protein: CASSYQGQWAYEQYF. The rearrangement uses TRBV6-5 and TRBJ2-7; TRBD1 aligns across 7 bases. The V gene's germline CDR1 is MNHEY and CDR2 SVGAGI. The J segment lost 4 bases and the V segment lost 3 bases, leaving 9 bases of the junction unmatched. The CDR3 consists of 15 residues.

This clone was counted a single time. The V gene is TRBV7-9, the J gene TRBJ2-4; D is possibly TRBD1 (6 bases). The CDR3 contains 17 residues. Trimming cost V 1 base and J 3 bases, with 16 bases left between them. CDR1 and CDR2 (germline): SEHNR, FQNEAQ (reference sequence). The CDR3 protein is CASSLGGVRGDKNIQYF. In DNA form, the CDR3 reads TGTGCCAGCAGCTTAGGCGGTGTCAGGGGCGACAAAAACATTCAGTACTTC.

The J gene is TRBJ2-5, the V gene TRBV19; tentatively, D is TRBD1 (5 bases). V was shortened by 6 bases and J by 3 bases, with 14 bases between the two germline ends. CDR3 length equals 14 residues. CDR1 is LNHDA, CDR2 SQIVND, per germline (reference sequence). The CDR3 DNA follows: TGTGCCAGTAGCATTGGACATGCCGAAGAGACCCAGTACTTC. This gives the protein CASSIGHAEETQYF.

The V and J genes are TRBV19 and TRBJ1-1, with 8 bases matching TRBD1. CDR3 length: 16 residues. Germline V gene lookup returns CDR1 LNHDA and CDR2 SQIVND (reference sequence). Losses at the gene ends were 3 bases for V and 0 bases for J; bases not matched to a gene: 6. The CDR3 region has the DNA TGTGCCAGTAGTATGCGGACAGGGATCATGAACACTGAAGCTTTCTTT. Protein: CASSMRTGIMNTEAFF.

The sample holds a few counts of this clone. The chain is built from TRBV6-5 and TRBJ2-1, with TRBD1 as a possible D gene (5 bases). This CDR3 contains 13 residues. The germline CDR1 and CDR2 sequences are MNHEY and SVGAGI. The germline V and J ends were trimmed by 0 bases and 10 bases, with 10 bases remaining between them. The CDR3 here is CASSYSIPGEQFF. CDR3 nucleotides: TGTGCCAGCAGTTACTCGATCCCAGGGGAGCAGTTCTTC.

V gene TRBV9 combines with J gene TRBJ1-2; 8 bases map to TRBD1. The J segment lost 2 bases and the V segment lost 2 bases, leaving 8 bases of the junction unmatched. The CDR3 runs 16 residues. Germline CDR1 is SGDLS and CDR2 is YYNGEE. CDR3 residues: CASSVGRTGTNYGYTF. The CDR3 region has the DNA TGTGCCAGCAGCGTGGGCCGGACAGGGACCAACTATGGCTACACCTTC.

The chain joins TRBV19 to TRBJ1-1; no firm D call. The CDR3 sequence is 15 residues long. CDR1 is LNHDA, CDR2 SQIVND, per germline (reference sequence). The V and J ends lost 4 bases and 0 bases respectively, with 12 bases between them. This CDR3 is CASSNPDTMNTEAFF. The CDR3 nucleotides read TGTGCCAGTAGTAACCCTGACACCATGAACACTGAAGCTTTCTTT.

The rearrangement uses TRBV6-5 and TRBJ1-2, with D possibly being TRBD1 (6 bases). Trimming removed 6 bases at V and 0 bases at J, with 14 bases between. The germline gives CDR1 MNHEY, CDR2 SVGAGI. The CDR3 has 15 amino acids. CDR3: CASSQRGTTNYGYTF. In nucleotides, the CDR3 is TGTGCCAGCAGCCAAAGGGGGACAACTAACTATGGCTACACCTTC.

This clone was observed a single time. The chain recombines TRBV29-1 with TRBJ1-2, with no clear D. V lost 1 base, J lost 10 bases, and 13 bases lay in between. The CDR3 extends over 12 amino acids. Per germline, CDR1 SQVTM and CDR2 ANQGSEA. The DNA for the CDR3 is TGCAGCGTTGAAGGGCCGGCGAGGGACTACACCTTC. Residues: CSVEGPARDYTF.

This chain uses TRBV18 with TRBJ1-3; D may be TRBD1 (6 bases). The CDR3 covers 13 residues. V dropped 5 bases and J dropped 8 bases, with 13 bases sitting between them. CDR1 is KGHSH and CDR2 is LQKENI in the germline V gene. CDR3 amino acids: CASSSRTADTIYF. The CDR3 DNA sequence: TGTGCCAGCTCATCTCGGACAGCCGACACCATATATTTT.